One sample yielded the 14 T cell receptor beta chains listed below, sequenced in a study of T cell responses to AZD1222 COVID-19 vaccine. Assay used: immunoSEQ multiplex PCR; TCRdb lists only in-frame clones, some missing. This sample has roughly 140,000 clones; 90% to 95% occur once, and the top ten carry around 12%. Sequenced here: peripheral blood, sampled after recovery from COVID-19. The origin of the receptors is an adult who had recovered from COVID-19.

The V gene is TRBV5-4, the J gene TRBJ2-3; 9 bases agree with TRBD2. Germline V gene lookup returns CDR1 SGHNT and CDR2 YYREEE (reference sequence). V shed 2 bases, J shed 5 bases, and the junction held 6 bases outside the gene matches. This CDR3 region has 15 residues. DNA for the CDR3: TGTGCCAGCAGCTTCCGCCTAGCGGGACTAGATACGCAGTATTTT. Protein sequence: CASSFRLAGLDTQYF. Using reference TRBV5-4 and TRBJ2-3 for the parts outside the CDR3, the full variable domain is ETGVTQSPTHLIKTRGQQVTLRCSSQSGHNTVSWYQQALGQGPQFIFQYYREEENGRGNFPPRFSGLQFPNYSSELNVNALELDDSALYLCASSFRLAGLDTQYFGPGTRLTVL.

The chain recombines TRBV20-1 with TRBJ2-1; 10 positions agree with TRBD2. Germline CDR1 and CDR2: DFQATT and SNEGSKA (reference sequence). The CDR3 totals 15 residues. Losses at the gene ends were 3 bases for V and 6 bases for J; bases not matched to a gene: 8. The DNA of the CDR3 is TGCAGTGCTAGTGGGAGGCTAGCGGGAGTCAATGAGCAGTTCTTC. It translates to CSASGRLAGVNEQFF.

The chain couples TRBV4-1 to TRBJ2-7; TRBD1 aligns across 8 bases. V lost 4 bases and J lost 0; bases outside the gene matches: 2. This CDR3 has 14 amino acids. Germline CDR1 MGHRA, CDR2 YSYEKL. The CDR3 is CASSPGQGSYEQYF. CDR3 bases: TGCGCCAGCAGCCCAGGACAGGGCTCCTACGAGCAGTACTTC.

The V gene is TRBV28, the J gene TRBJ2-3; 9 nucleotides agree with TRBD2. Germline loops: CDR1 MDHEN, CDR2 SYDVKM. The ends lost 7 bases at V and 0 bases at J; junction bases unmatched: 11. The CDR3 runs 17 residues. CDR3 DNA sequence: TGTGCCAGCAACCAGCGACTAGCGGACGTTAGCACAGATACGCAGTATTTT. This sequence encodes CASNQRLADVSTDTQYF.

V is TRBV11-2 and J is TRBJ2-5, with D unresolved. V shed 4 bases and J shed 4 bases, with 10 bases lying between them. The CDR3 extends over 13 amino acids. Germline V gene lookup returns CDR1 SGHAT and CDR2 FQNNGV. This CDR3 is CASSSSALETQYF. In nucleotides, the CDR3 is TGTGCCAGCAGCTCCAGCGCCCTAGAGACCCAGTACTTC.

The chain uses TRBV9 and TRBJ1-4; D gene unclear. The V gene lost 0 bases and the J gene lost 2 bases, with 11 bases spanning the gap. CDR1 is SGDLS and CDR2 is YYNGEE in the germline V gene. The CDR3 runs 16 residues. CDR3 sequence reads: CASSVGSTATNEKLFF. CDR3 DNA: TGTGCCAGCAGCGTAGGGTCTACAGCGACTAATGAAAAACTGTTTTTT.

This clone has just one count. In DNA, the CDR3 is TGTGCCACCAGCCGGCTGGCCACCTCTCTCGAGCAGTACTTC. Translation: CATSRLATSLEQYF. V is TRBV15 and J is TRBJ2-7; D unresolved. CDR3 length equals 14 residues. The ends were cut back, 5 bases at V and 6 bases at J, with 17 bases in the middle. The germline CDR1 and CDR2 sequences are LNHNV and YYDKDF (reference sequence).

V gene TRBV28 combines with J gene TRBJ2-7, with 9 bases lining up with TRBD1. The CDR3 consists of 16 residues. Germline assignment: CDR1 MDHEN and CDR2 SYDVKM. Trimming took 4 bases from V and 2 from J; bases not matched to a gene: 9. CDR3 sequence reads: CASSSIWGQGPYEQYF. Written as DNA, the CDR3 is TGTGCCAGCAGTTCGATTTGGGGACAGGGCCCCTACGAGCAGTACTTC.

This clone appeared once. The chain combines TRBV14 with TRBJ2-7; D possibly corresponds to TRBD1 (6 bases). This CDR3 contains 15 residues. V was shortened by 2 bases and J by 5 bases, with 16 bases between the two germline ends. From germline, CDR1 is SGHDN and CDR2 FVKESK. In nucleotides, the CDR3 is TGTGCCAGCAGCCAATCACTCAGGGGACGGGACGAGCAGTACTTC. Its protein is CASSQSLRGRDEQYF.

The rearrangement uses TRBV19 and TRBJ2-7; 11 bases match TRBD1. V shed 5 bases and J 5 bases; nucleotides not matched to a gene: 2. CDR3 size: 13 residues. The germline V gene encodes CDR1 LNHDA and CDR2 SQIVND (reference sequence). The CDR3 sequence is CASSRDRGDEQYF. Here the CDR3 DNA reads TGTGCCAGTAGTCGGGACAGGGGGGACGAGCAGTACTTC.

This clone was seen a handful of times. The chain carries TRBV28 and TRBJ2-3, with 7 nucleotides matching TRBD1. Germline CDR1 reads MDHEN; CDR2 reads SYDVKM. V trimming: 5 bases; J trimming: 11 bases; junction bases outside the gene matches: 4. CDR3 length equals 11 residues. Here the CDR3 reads CASSPRDRQYF. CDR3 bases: TGTGCCAGCAGTCCCCGGGACAGGCAGTATTTT.

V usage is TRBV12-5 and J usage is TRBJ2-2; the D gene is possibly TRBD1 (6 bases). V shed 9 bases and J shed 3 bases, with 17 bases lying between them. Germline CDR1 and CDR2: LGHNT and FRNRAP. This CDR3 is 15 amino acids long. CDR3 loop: CARYRVKSYTGELFF. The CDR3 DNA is TGTGCTAGATACAGGGTTAAGAGCTACACCGGGGAGCTGTTTTTT.

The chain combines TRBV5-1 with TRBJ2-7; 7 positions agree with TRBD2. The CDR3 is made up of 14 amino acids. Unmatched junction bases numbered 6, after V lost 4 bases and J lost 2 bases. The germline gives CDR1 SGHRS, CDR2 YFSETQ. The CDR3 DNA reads TGCGCCAGCAGCCGTAGCGGGCCAACCTACGAGCAGTACTTC. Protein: CASSRSGPTYEQYF. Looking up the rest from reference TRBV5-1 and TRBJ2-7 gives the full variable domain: KAGVTQTPRYLIKTRGQQVTLSCSPISGHRSVSWYQQTPGQGLQFLFEYFSETQRNKGNFPGRFSGRQFSNSRSEMNVSTLELGDSALYLCASSRSGPTYEQYFGPGTRLTVT.

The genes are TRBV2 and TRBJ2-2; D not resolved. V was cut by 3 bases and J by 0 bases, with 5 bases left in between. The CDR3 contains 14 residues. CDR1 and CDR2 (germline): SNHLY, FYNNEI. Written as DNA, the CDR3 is TGTGCCAGCAGTGACTATCCGAACACCGGGGAGCTGTTTTTT. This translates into CASSDYPNTGELFF.